The 18 T cell receptor beta chains presented below share a single source sample, sequenced in a study of blood T cell repertoires in COVID-19. Profiling relied on immunoSEQ multiplex PCR, and the TCRdb table lists in-frame clones only, not all of them. The sample has approximately 300,000 clones, approximately 86% seen once; the top ten hold roughly 2.1%. The material sequenced was peripheral blood. The receptor source for this set is a man aged 18 to 29 with active or convalescent COVID-19.

This clone has just one count. The gene calls are TRBV5-1 and TRBJ2-3; weak D call: TRBD1 (6 bases). This CDR3 has 15 residues. Looked up from germline, CDR1 is SGHRS and CDR2 is YFSETQ. V was trimmed by 0 bases and J by 0 bases, leaving 8 bases between them. DNA for the CDR3: TGCGCCAGCAGCTTGGCACAGGGTAGCACAGATACGCAGTATTTT. Its translation is CASSLAQGSTDTQYF.

The chain employs TRBV28 and TRBJ2-1; 7 bases fit TRBD1. The CDR3 loop spans 14 amino acids. V was pared by 6 bases and J by 2 bases, with 4 bases of the junction left unmatched. Looked up from germline, CDR1 is MDHEN and CDR2 is SYDVKM. CDR3 nucleotides: TGTGCCAGCAGCCCCGGGACAGCCTACAATGAGCAGTTCTTC. Amino acid sequence: CASSPGTAYNEQFF.

This clone has only a few counts. J is TRBJ1-2 and V is TRBV18; TRBD1 might be the D (6 bases). Trimming cost V 2 bases and J 4 bases, with 11 bases left between them. The CDR3 consists of 14 residues. The germline V gene encodes CDR1 KGHSH and CDR2 LQKENI. CDR3 amino acids: CASSPSGQIYGYTF. CDR3 nucleotides: TGTGCCAGCTCACCATCTGGACAGATCTATGGCTACACCTTC.

V usage is TRBV7-2 and J usage is TRBJ2-5, with TRBD2 as a possible D gene (7 bases). Germline V lookup: CDR1 SGHTA, CDR2 FQGNSA. V dropped 5 bases and J dropped 7 bases, with 17 bases sitting between them. This CDR3 comprises 14 residues. This CDR3 is CASSKRGGALTQYF. DNA for the CDR3: TGTGCCAGCAGCAAAAGGGGGGGGGCCCTGACCCAGTACTTC.

The V gene is TRBV6-1, the J gene TRBJ1-1, with D possibly being TRBD1 (5 bases). Germline values: CDR1 MNHNS, CDR2 SASEGT. Trimming stripped 3 bases from V and 8 bases from J, with 16 bases between. CDR3 length equals 14 residues. The CDR3 bases are TGTGCCAGCAGTGATCTCTTAGGGGCCGGGGAAGCTTTCTTT. It yields the protein CASSDLLGAGEAFF.

The V and J genes are TRBV7-9 and TRBJ2-1, with D perhaps TRBD2 (6 bases). CDR3 size: 12 residues. The germline gives CDR1 SEHNR, CDR2 FQNEAQ (reference sequence). Trimming left V 5 bases short and J 10 bases short, with 12 bases between. The CDR3 region has the DNA TGTGCCAGCAGCGCGGGACTTCAGGAGCAGTTCTTC. It yields the protein CASSAGLQEQFF.

V and J are TRBV3-1 (or the pseudogene TRBV3-2) and TRBJ2-5; 11 nucleotides align to TRBD2. The CDR3 length is 15 residues. V was pared by 3 bases and J by 3 bases, with 3 bases of the junction left unmatched. The germline CDR1 and CDR2 sequences are LGHDT and YNNKEL (reference sequence). The DNA for the CDR3 is TGTGCCAGCAGCCAGGTGACTAGCGGGGAAGAGACCCAGTACTTC. Translation: CASSQVTSGEETQYF.

The rearrangement uses TRBV7-3 and TRBJ2-3; the D gene is possibly TRBD2 (6 bases). Trimming left V 3 bases short and J 1 base short, with 11 bases between. CDR1 and CDR2 (germline): SGHTA, FQGTGA. The CDR3 covers 15 residues. The CDR3 coding sequence is TGTGCCAGCAGCTTCGGAGGGAGGCGCACAGATACGCAGTATTTT. It codes for CASSFGGRRTDTQYF.

For the CDR3, the DNA is TGTGCCAGCAGCGTAGCTACAGACAGGGGAAACACCATATATTTT. Its protein product is CASSVATDRGNTIYF. The V call is TRBV9, the J call TRBJ1-3; a weak D match, TRBD1 (6 bases). Germline V CDR1 and CDR2: SGDLS, YYNGEE. Trimming removed 0 bases from V and 4 bases from J, with 11 bases in between. CDR3 length equals 15 residues.

The J gene is TRBJ2-7, the V gene TRBV5-1, with D perhaps TRBD2 (6 bases). CDR1 is SGHRS and CDR2 is YFSETQ in the germline V gene. The CDR3 runs to 14 residues. V shed 4 bases and J shed 6 bases, with 17 bases lying between them. CDR3: CASSLPGTDGEQYF. The CDR3 DNA reads as TGCGCCAGCAGCCTACCAGGGACTGACGGCGAGCAGTACTTC. Using reference TRBV5-1 and TRBJ2-7 for the parts outside the CDR3, the full variable domain is KAGVTQTPRYLIKTRGQQVTLSCSPISGHRSVSWYQQTPGQGLQFLFEYFSETQRNKGNFPGRFSGRQFSNSRSEMNVSTLELGDSALYLCASSLPGTDGEQYFGPGTRLTVT.

This sequence joins TRBV5-1 and TRBJ2-3; 7 nucleotides align to TRBD2. V gave up 2 bases and J gave up 5 bases; unmatched junction bases: 8. From germline, CDR1 is SGHRS and CDR2 YFSETQ. The CDR3 runs to 15 residues. The CDR3 loop is CASSLRAGAGDTQYF. CDR3 coding DNA: TGCGCCAGCAGCTTAAGGGCGGGAGCGGGAGATACGCAGTATTTT.

V and J are TRBV3-1 (or the pseudogene TRBV3-2) and TRBJ1-1; the D gene is possibly TRBD1 (5 bases). Germline values: CDR1 LGHDT, CDR2 YNNKEL (reference sequence). This CDR3 has 15 amino acids. Trimming took off 0 bases at V and 2 bases at J, with 10 bases between the two ends. CDR3 amino acids: CASSQDAGYNTEAFF. CDR3 nucleotide sequence: TGTGCCAGCAGCCAAGATGCAGGGTATAACACTGAAGCTTTCTTT.

The genes are TRBV19 and TRBJ2-1; 8 bases fit TRBD2. The V and J ends lost 5 bases and 2 bases, in that order; junction bases with no gene match: 2. The CDR3 contains 14 residues. The V gene's germline CDR1 is LNHDA and CDR2 SQIVND (reference sequence). For the CDR3, the DNA is TGTGCCAGTAGTTTAGCGGGGACCTACAATGAGCAGTTCTTC. Protein sequence: CASSLAGTYNEQFF.

The chain links TRBV4-1 to TRBJ2-1; 9 bases fit TRBD2. Germline loops: CDR1 MGHRA, CDR2 YSYEKL. The CDR3 extends over 16 amino acids. The J segment lost 10 bases and the V segment lost 6 bases, leaving 16 bases of the junction unmatched. CDR3: CASRGGLAEPFVEQFF. CDR3 sequence (DNA): TGCGCCAGCAGAGGGGGACTAGCTGAGCCTTTTGTAGAGCAGTTCTTC.

The J gene is TRBJ2-7, the V gene TRBV5-6; D ambiguous. Trimming pared 0 bases from V and 4 bases from J, leaving 5 bases between. CDR3 length: 12 amino acids. Per the germline V gene, CDR1 is SGHDT and CDR2 is YYEEEE. The CDR3 region is CASSLGRYEQYF. CDR3 DNA sequence: TGTGCCAGCAGCTTGGGCAGATACGAGCAGTACTTC.

The genes are TRBV11-2 and TRBJ2-7, with 8 bases fitting TRBD1. V lost 5 bases to trimming and J lost 0 bases; unmatched junction nucleotides: 12. Germline V gene lookup returns CDR1 SGHAT and CDR2 FQNNGV. The CDR3 consists of 17 residues. The DNA for the CDR3 is TGTGCCAGCAGCCCCCGTTTAGGACAGGGCCTCTCCTACGAGCAGTACTTC. This encodes CASSPRLGQGLSYEQYF. Combining the CDR3 with reference TRBV11-2 and TRBJ2-7 gives the whole variable domain EAGVAQSPRYKIIEKRQSVAFWCNPISGHATLYWYQQILGQGPKLLIQFQNNGVVDDSQLPKDRFSAERLKGVDSTLKIQPAKLEDSAVYLCASSPRLGQGLSYEQYFGPGTRLTVT.

This rearrangement joins TRBV5-4 to TRBJ2-1; TRBD2 might be the D (6 bases). Germline assignment: CDR1 SGHNT and CDR2 YYREEE (reference sequence). Trimming pared 2 bases from V and 6 bases from J, leaving 12 bases between. The CDR3 runs to 14 residues. The CDR3 region has the DNA TGTGCCAGCAGCTTAAGCGGGCGGACCAATGAGCAGTTCTTC. Its protein is CASSLSGRTNEQFF.

The sample holds a few counts of this clone. This chain uses TRBV3-1 (or the pseudogene TRBV3-2) with TRBJ2-7; tentatively, D is TRBD2 (6 bases). Germline CDR1 is LGHDT and CDR2 is YNNKEL (reference sequence). The CDR3 totals 15 residues. Trimming left V 4 bases short and J 4 bases short, with 17 bases between. CDR3 bases: TGTGCCAGCAGCCCTTACGGGGGACGCGGGTACGAGCAGTACTTC. This codes for CASSPYGGRGYEQYF.